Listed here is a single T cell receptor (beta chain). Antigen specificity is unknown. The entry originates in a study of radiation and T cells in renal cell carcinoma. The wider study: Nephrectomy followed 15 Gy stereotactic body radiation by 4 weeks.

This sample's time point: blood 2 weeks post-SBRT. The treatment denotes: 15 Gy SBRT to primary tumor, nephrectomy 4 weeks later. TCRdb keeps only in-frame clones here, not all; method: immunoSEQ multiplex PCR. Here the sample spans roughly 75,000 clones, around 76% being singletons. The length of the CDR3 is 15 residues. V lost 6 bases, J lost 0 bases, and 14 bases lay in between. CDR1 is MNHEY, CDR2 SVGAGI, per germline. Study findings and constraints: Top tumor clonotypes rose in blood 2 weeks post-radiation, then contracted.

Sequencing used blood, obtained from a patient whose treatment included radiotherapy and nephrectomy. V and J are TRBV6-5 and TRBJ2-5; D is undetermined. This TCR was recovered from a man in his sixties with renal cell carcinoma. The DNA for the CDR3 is TGTGCCAGCAGCCCTACCGTTTCCTACCAAGAGACCCAGTACTTC. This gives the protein CASSPTVSYQETQYF.